This T cell receptor (beta chain) was sequenced in a study of blood T cell repertoires in COVID-19 (dated by TCRdb to 2020 to 2021). Study-wide context: Collaborator samples came from the United States, Italy and Spain and covered acute and convalescent phases of COVID-19. Deeply sampled blood TCRbeta repertoires from subjects exposed to, actively infected with, or recovered from COVID-19 were included in the dataset. The samples were drawn from the first 160 participants of the ongoing ImmuneRACE study and from over a thousand subjects provided by 6 global collaborators. A freely available public database, intended as a resource for researchers studying the immune response to SARS-CoV-2, is where the repertoires were released. The prospective study material was composed of cDNA or gDNA derived from T cells, B-cell-depleted T cells, or PBMCs. Where available, HLA class I and class II types were taken from metadata supplied by the sample provider and were not determined by assay-based typing. The sample metadata nearly always contained a de-identified subject ID, COVID-19 status, age in years and sex.

Whole blood was collected in K2EDTA tubes by collaborating institutions according to the institutions' own protocols. For TCRbeta analysis, collaborators shipped samples in one of three forms: frozen whole blood, isolated PBMCs, or DNA extracted from either of those sample types. This clone came up many times. Its antigen is not yet known. Base qualities are not recorded, but no much larger clone differs from it by a single base. Study-wide findings and limitations: The quantity of clinical and demographic metadata differed by source and by participant and was supplied without curation.

The immunoSEQ Assay, a bias-controlled multiplex PCR, was used to amplify TCRbeta CDR3 regions from genomic DNA. The source study handled its data this way. The number of nucleated cells in each sample was estimated by amplification of reference gene primers within the assay. Sequence reads were collapsed and filtered to measure the absolute abundance of every unique TCRbeta CDR3 rearrangement. For each sample, productive Simpson clonality was calculated as the square root of Simpson's diversity index over productive rearrangements. TCRdb stores this immuneACCESS table with in-frame sequences only. Part of the clones is absent; in the studies checked, under half of the shortfall reflects unresolved V genes, and no reason is known for the rest. V, J and clone size derive from that table, while D and trimming were established from the DNA sequence. This sample gives over 200,000 clones in total; around 83% of them show up just once. The leading ten clones occupy 4.5% to 6.5% of the sample.

The junction carries 9 bases between V and J, which are trimmed by 4 bases and 3 bases respectively. The CDR3 has 13 amino acids, counting the end cysteine and phenylalanine. Solely the CDR3 DNA is kept, with 39 bases framed from the first base. Here the chain combines TRBV12-3 or TRBV12-4 and TRBJ1-2; possibly the D gene is TRBD1, per 6 matching bases. Sequencing used peripheral blood. This receptor was identified in a man older than 75 with acute or convalescent COVID-19. The encoded CDR3 is CASSYTGYYGYTF. The sequenced DNA: TGTGCCAGCAGTTATACAGGGTACTATGGCTACACCTTC.